One sample yielded the 5 T cell receptor beta chains listed below, sequenced in a study of siplizumab effects on memory and regulatory T cells. TCRdb's copy holds only in-frame clones and misses some; the assay was immunoSEQ multiplex PCR. The data contain around 100,000 clones, roughly 92% of them singletons. Sequencing was performed on Tregs sorted from blood. Receptors originate from a human donor in good health.

This chain uses TRBV6-5 with TRBJ1-3; unclear D gene. There are 16 residues in the CDR3. V was cut by 0 bases and J by 0 bases, with 9 bases left in between. CDR1 and CDR2 (germline): MNHEY, SVGAGI. CDR3 sequence reads: CASSYSGPISGNTIYF. The CDR3 region has the DNA TGTGCCAGCAGTTACTCTGGCCCCATCTCTGGAAACACCATATATTTT.

This rearrangement joins TRBV7-3 to TRBJ2-2; D gene unclear. Germline CDR1 reads SGHTA; CDR2 reads FQGTGA. The CDR3 has 16 residues. V shed 5 bases and J shed 3 bases, with 16 bases lying between them. In DNA, the CDR3 is TGTGCCAGCAGCATAAGGCGGCCAGCCGACACCGGGGAGCTGTTTTTT. Encoded protein: CASSIRRPADTGELFF.

The chain joins TRBV7-2 to TRBJ2-7; D gene unclear. Deletions cut 1 base from V and 5 bases from J, with 12 bases between. The CDR3 loop spans 14 amino acids. Germline assignment: CDR1 SGHTA and CDR2 FQGNSA. The CDR3 loop reads CASSLDRLVDEQYF. The CDR3 region has the DNA TGTGCCAGCAGCTTAGACCGGCTAGTAGACGAGCAGTACTTC.

The rearrangement uses TRBV19 and TRBJ1-1, with unresolved D. V lost 5 bases, J lost 0 bases, and 16 bases lay in between. This CDR3 spans 16 amino acids. CDR1 and CDR2 from the germline V gene are LNHDA and SQIVND (reference sequence). This CDR3 is CASSYSLSVMNTEAFF. The CDR3 nucleotides read TGTGCCAGTAGTTATTCTTTGTCTGTCATGAACACTGAAGCTTTCTTT.

The gene calls are TRBV5-1 and TRBJ2-1; a possible D gene is TRBD1 (5 bases). V lost 2 bases and J 3 bases, leaving 15 bases between the germline ends. The CDR3 loop spans 16 amino acids. Germline V gene sequence: CDR1 SGHRS, CDR2 YFSETQ. CDR3 DNA sequence: TGCGCCAGCAGCTTACAGGACGGAGCAATCTACAATGAGCAGTTCTTC. It translates to CASSLQDGAIYNEQFF.